This TCR beta chain derives from a study of blood T cell repertoires in COVID-19. In the study overall: Collection of acute and convalescent COVID-19 samples took place in the United States, Italy and Spain.

V shed 6 bases and J 4 bases; nucleotides not matched to a gene: 11. CDR1 is SGHRS, CDR2 YFSETQ, per germline. The CDR3 runs 16 residues. Sequencing was performed with immunoSEQ multiplex PCR; in TCRdb, only in-frame clones are kept and a portion is missing. This repertoire shows about 200,000 clones, around 80% found once; its top ten account for approximately 7.2%. The receptor's source is a woman between 65 and 79 years old with acute or convalescent COVID-19. The chain links TRBV5-1 to TRBJ2-1; 9 bases line up with TRBD2. Sequencing used peripheral blood. CDR3 nucleotides: TGCGCCAGCACCGTTGGAGCGGGGGGAGGTTACAATGAGCAGTTCTTC. This translates into CASTVGAGGGYNEQFF.